These 18 T cell receptor beta chains share one sample of origin, sequenced in a study of blood T cell repertoires in COVID-19. Here immunoSEQ multiplex PCR was the method, and the copy in TCRdb shows in-frame clones only, minus some. The sample shows about 170,000 clones, 83% of them seen only once. The specimen was PBMCs or T cells enriched from blood (not recorded which). The receptors shown here come from a woman between 50 and 59 years old who had recovered from COVID-19.

The chain couples TRBV7-2 to TRBJ2-1; no reliable D call. This CDR3 has 13 amino acids. Germline lookup yields CDR1 SGHTA and CDR2 FQGNSA. V was clipped by 5 bases and J by 6 bases, with 11 bases between them. Written as DNA, the CDR3 is TGTGCCAGCAGCGCGACCCCGGGCAATGAGCAGTTCTTC. Translating gives CASSATPGNEQFF.

The genes are TRBV28 and TRBJ2-4; maybe TRBD2 (6 bases). The germline V gene encodes CDR1 MDHEN and CDR2 SYDVKM. CDR3 length: 17 amino acids. V lost 5 bases and J lost 8, with 25 bases in between. In DNA form, the CDR3 reads TGTGCCAGCAGTAGAATAGCGGAGTCACTCACGGGGGACATTCAGTACTTC. Its protein product is CASSRIAESLTGDIQYF.

The V gene is TRBV5-1, the J gene TRBJ1-4; D gene uncertain. Between the trimmed V and J ends, which lost 9 bases and 4 bases, there was a span of 19 bases. Germline values: CDR1 SGHRS, CDR2 YFSETQ. The CDR3 extends over 15 amino acids. The DNA of the CDR3 is TGCGCCACCAAGACGGGAATCCTCTATAATGAAAAACTGTTTTTT. Translating it yields CATKTGILYNEKLFF. The complete variable domain, with remaining parts taken from reference TRBV5-1 and TRBJ1-4, reads KAGVTQTPRYLIKTRGQQVTLSCSPISGHRSVSWYQQTPGQGLQFLFEYFSETQRNKGNFPGRFSGRQFSNSRSEMNVSTLELGDSALYLCATKTGILYNEKLFFGSGTQLSVL.

The chain combines TRBV4-1 with TRBJ1-2, with D uncertain. V was shortened by 4 bases and J by 4 bases, with 13 bases between the two germline ends. Germline CDR1 MGHRA, CDR2 YSYEKL. The CDR3 loop spans 14 amino acids. The CDR3 nucleotides read TGCGCCAGCAGCCGAGGTTTCGAGAGCTATGGCTACACCTTC. This encodes CASSRGFESYGYTF.

The chain links TRBV11-3 to TRBJ2-1, with D unresolved. Germline CDR1 SGHNT, CDR2 YENEEA. V was clipped by 1 base and J by 8 bases, with 9 bases between them. CDR3 length: 13 residues. The CDR3 reads CASSLGPSYEQFF. CDR3 nucleotides: TGTGCCAGCAGCTTAGGGCCCTCCTATGAGCAGTTCTTC.

The chain links TRBV28 to TRBJ1-1; D may be TRBD1 (6 bases). CDR1 MDHEN and CDR2 SYDVKM come from the germline V gene. CDR3 size: 14 residues. The ends were cut back, 7 bases at V and 5 bases at J, with 17 bases in the middle. In DNA form, the CDR3 reads TGTGCCAGCATTCCTGGGGGCCCCAAGACTGAAGCTTTCTTT. As protein: CASIPGGPKTEAFF.

CDR3 nucleotide sequence: TGTGCCAGTAGTATAGACGGACTTAATTCACCCCTCCACTTT. It specifies CASSIDGLNSPLHF. This chain connects TRBV19 to TRBJ1-6; D gene unclear. This CDR3 region has 14 residues. Per germline, CDR1 LNHDA and CDR2 SQIVND (reference sequence). Trimming cost V 0 bases and J 6 bases, with 6 bases left between them.

The gene calls are TRBV21-1 and TRBJ2-7; the tabulated D call, TRBD2, remains unverified against the DNA. TRBV21-1 counts as a pseudogene. CDR3 length: 15 amino acids. CDR3 nucleotide sequence: TGTGCCAGCAGCAATGGGCGGGAGGGGTCCTACGAGCAGTACGTC. Translating gives CASSNGREGSYEQYV.

J is TRBJ1-1 and V is TRBV27, with D possibly matching TRBD1 (6 bases). The CDR3 totals 13 residues. V was cut by 6 bases and J by 4 bases, with 12 bases left in between. Looked up from germline, CDR1 is MNHEY and CDR2 is SMNVEV (reference sequence). CDR3 loop: CASSLTGLTEAFF. DNA of the CDR3: TGTGCCAGCAGCCTGACAGGCCTCACTGAAGCTTTCTTT.

The chain links TRBV6-5 to TRBJ1-2; D is undetermined. Trimming pared 3 bases from V and 5 bases from J, leaving 16 bases between. The CDR3 contains 15 residues. Germline-derived CDR1 and CDR2 are MNHEY and SVGAGI. The CDR3 loop is CASSYLAGVGYGYTF. In DNA, the CDR3 is TGTGCCAGCAGTTATTTGGCGGGCGTTGGATATGGCTACACCTTC.

V and J are TRBV5-1 and TRBJ2-3; 8 nucleotides line up with TRBD2. Germline V CDR1 and CDR2: SGHRS, YFSETQ. J was trimmed by 6 bases and V by 6 bases; bases with no gene match: 12. The CDR3 runs 15 residues. CDR3 residues: CASTPPTSGGDTQYF. The DNA of the CDR3 is TGCGCCAGCACCCCGCCTACTAGCGGAGGGGATACGCAGTATTTT. Complete variable domain (other parts from reference TRBV5-1 and TRBJ2-3): KAGVTQTPRYLIKTRGQQVTLSCSPISGHRSVSWYQQTPGQGLQFLFEYFSETQRNKGNFPGRFSGRQFSNSRSEMNVSTLELGDSALYLCASTPPTSGGDTQYFGPGTRLTVL.

The J gene is TRBJ2-7, the V gene TRBV6-5; D is uncertain. This CDR3 contains 10 residues. The V and J ends lost 8 bases and 3 bases respectively, with 5 bases between them. The germline CDR1 and CDR2 sequences are MNHEY and SVGAGI. CDR3 sequence reads: CASRGYEQYV. The CDR3 nucleotides are TGTGCCAGCCGAGGCTACGAGCAGTACGTC.

The sample holds a few counts of this clone. The chain combines TRBV15 with TRBJ2-1; no firm D call. Trimming pared 8 bases from V and 6 bases from J, leaving 11 bases between. This CDR3 spans 12 amino acids. CDR1 and CDR2 (germline): LNHNV, YYDKDF (reference sequence). The CDR3 sequence is CATRLGGNEQFF. The CDR3 nucleotides are TGTGCCACCCGTTTAGGCGGCAATGAGCAGTTCTTC.

This chain connects TRBV5-1 to TRBJ2-3; a weak D match, TRBD2 (6 bases). CDR3 length equals 14 residues. The germline V gene encodes CDR1 SGHRS and CDR2 YFSETQ. Trimming shortened V by 7 bases and J by 3 bases, and 15 bases separated the two germline ends. CDR3 sequence reads: CASGPFGGTDTQYF. The CDR3 region has the DNA TGCGCCAGCGGACCTTTCGGGGGAACAGATACGCAGTATTTT.

The count of this clone is one. The chain employs TRBV11-2 and TRBJ2-1, with TRBD2 as a possible D gene (6 bases). The length of the CDR3 is 18 residues. V lost 1 base and J 2 bases, leaving 18 bases between the germline ends. The germline V gene has CDR1 SGHAT and CDR2 FQNNGV. CDR3 residues: CASSLAQGAGFPYNEQFF. CDR3 coding DNA: TGTGCCAGCAGCTTAGCCCAAGGGGCGGGATTTCCCTACAATGAGCAGTTCTTC.

This clone was detected a few times. This chain connects TRBV3-1 (or the pseudogene TRBV3-2) to TRBJ2-1; D is ambiguous. Trimming took off 4 bases at V and 7 bases at J, with 14 bases between the two ends. The CDR3 consists of 14 residues. Germline V CDR1 and CDR2: LGHDT, YNNKEL (reference sequence). CDR3 sequence (DNA): TGTGCCAGCAGCCCCGTTCTACTCCGAAATGAGCAGTTCTTC. This gives the protein CASSPVLLRNEQFF.

This clone appeared a single time. The genes are TRBV15 and TRBJ1-4; D is possibly TRBD1 (6 bases). V dropped 5 bases and J dropped 7 bases, with 11 bases sitting between them. The CDR3 length is 13 residues. CDR1 is LNHNV and CDR2 is YYDKDF in the germline V gene (reference sequence). CDR3 sequence reads: CATSLDRSEKLFF. The CDR3 bases are TGTGCCACCAGCTTGGACAGAAGTGAAAAACTGTTTTTT.

This chain connects TRBV3-1 (or the pseudogene TRBV3-2) to TRBJ2-5; D is unclear. The CDR3 sequence is 12 residues long. The V gene lost 0 bases and the J gene lost 9 bases, with 8 bases spanning the gap. The germline CDR1 and CDR2 sequences are LGHDT and YNNKEL (reference sequence). Here the CDR3 DNA reads TGTGCCAGCAGCCAAGATTCGTCGGCCCAGTACTTC. Translating gives CASSQDSSAQYF.